These 18 T cell receptor beta chains came from one sample sequenced in a study of blood T cell repertoires in COVID-19 (dated by TCRdb to between 2020 and 2021). The library was generated by the immunoSEQ multiplex PCR assay. TCRdb stores this immuneACCESS table with in-frame sequences only. Part of the clones is absent; in the studies checked, under half of the shortfall reflects unresolved V genes, and no reason is known for the rest. The sample profile shows fewer than 250,000 clones; around 80% of them were found once. Roughly 12% of the sample is taken by the ten largest. The sequencing input was peripheral blood. These receptors all come from a woman aged 45-59 years with acute or convalescent COVID-19.

The rearrangement uses TRBV5-1 and TRBJ2-7; 10 positions agree with TRBD2. Germline V CDR1 and CDR2: SGHRS, YFSETQ. The CDR3 sequence is 14 residues long. V shed 3 bases and J 3 bases; nucleotides not matched to a gene: 3. The CDR3 reads CASSSSGGLYEQYF. As DNA, the CDR3 is TGCGCCAGCAGCTCTAGCGGGGGCCTCTACGAGCAGTACTTC.

This chain uses TRBV4-3 with TRBJ2-5; D is possibly TRBD1 (6 bases). V was clipped by 3 bases and J by 4 bases, with 12 bases between them. The V gene's germline CDR1 is LGHNA and CDR2 YSLEER. The CDR3 contains 14 residues. CDR3 nucleotides: TGCGCCAGCAGCCACGGCCAGGGGATAGAGACCCAGTACTTC. Amino acids: CASSHGQGIETQYF.

The chain couples TRBV6-6 to TRBJ2-3; 9 bases map to TRBD1. This CDR3 region has 14 residues. With 6 bases clipped from V and 6 bases from J, the junction kept 7 bases outside the gene matches. Per the germline V gene, CDR1 is MNHNY and CDR2 is SVGAGI (reference sequence). The CDR3 here is CASSNRGRVDTQYF. Here the CDR3 DNA reads TGTGCCAGCAGCAACAGGGGGCGGGTGGATACGCAGTATTTT.

The chain carries TRBV18 and TRBJ2-3; no clear D. The V end lost 2 bases, the J end lost 6 bases, and 15 bases lay between the germline ends. This CDR3 spans 15 amino acids. CDR1 and CDR2 (germline): KGHSH, LQKENI. The CDR3 sequence is CASSPTLESWDTQYF. The CDR3 bases are TGTGCCAGCTCACCAACTCTGGAGAGCTGGGATACGCAGTATTTT. Together with reference TRBV18 and TRBJ2-3, the CDR3 gives the full variable domain: NAGVMQNPRHLVRRRGQEARLRCSPMKGHSHVYWYRQLPEEGLKFMVYLQKENIIDESGMPKERFSAEFPKEGPSILRIQQVVRGDSAAYFCASSPTLESWDTQYFGPGTRLTVL.

The gene calls are TRBV6-2 or TRBV6-3 and TRBJ2-2, with a tentative D call TRBD2 (5 bases). The CDR3 is 16 amino acids. V dropped 0 bases and J dropped 4 bases, with 12 bases sitting between them. Per germline, CDR1 MNHEY and CDR2 SVGEGT. Here the CDR3 DNA reads TGTGCCAGCAGTTACTCGATACGTCTAGCCACCGGGGAGCTGTTTTTT. Translation: CASSYSIRLATGELFF.

The genes are TRBV4-3 and TRBJ2-7; TRBD1 is a possible D gene (5 bases). This CDR3 has 14 residues. The germline V gene has CDR1 LGHNA and CDR2 YSLEER. The germline V and J ends were trimmed by 0 bases and 5 bases, with 11 bases remaining between them. The CDR3: CASSQDFDSHEQYF. The CDR3 DNA reads as TGCGCCAGCAGCCAAGATTTCGACAGTCACGAGCAGTACTTC.

This clone was counted only a few times. The genes are TRBV3-1 (or the pseudogene TRBV3-2) and TRBJ1-2; no firm D call. This CDR3 region has 15 residues. Trimming removed 0 bases from V and 7 bases from J, with 15 bases in between. The germline V gene encodes CDR1 LGHDT and CDR2 YNNKEL (reference sequence). Here the CDR3 reads CASSQDRSSRFGYTF. Here the CDR3 DNA reads TGTGCCAGCAGCCAAGATAGGAGCTCTCGGTTTGGCTACACCTTC.

V usage is TRBV24-1 and J usage is TRBJ1-2, with D possibly TRBD1 on 6 matching bases. With 5 bases removed from V and 11 bases from J, the gap between germline ends came to 17 bases. The CDR3 extends over 13 amino acids. CDR1 KGHDR and CDR2 SFDVKD come from the germline V gene. The CDR3 loop is CATSGVRTEDYTF. The CDR3 coding sequence is TGTGCCACCAGTGGGGTACGGACAGAAGATTACACCTTC.

This clone showed up just once. This rearrangement joins TRBV24-1 to TRBJ1-3; no clear D gene. Between the trimmed V and J ends, which lost 4 bases and 1 base, there was a span of 4 bases. The germline CDR1 and CDR2 sequences are KGHDR and SFDVKD. The CDR3 has 13 amino acids. This chain's CDR3 is CATSEASGNTIYF. CDR3 DNA sequence: TGTGCCACCAGTGAGGCATCTGGAAACACCATATATTTT.

The rearrangement links TRBV10-2 to TRBJ1-4; no reliable D call. Per the germline V gene, CDR1 is WSHSY and CDR2 is SAAADI. The CDR3 runs 14 residues. Trimming pared 3 bases from V and 10 bases from J, leaving 15 bases between. The CDR3 DNA follows: TGCGCCAGCAGTGAAGGTCCCTCCAGAGGAAAACTGTTTTTT. Protein: CASSEGPSRGKLFF.

The V and J genes are TRBV18 and TRBJ1-4, with unresolved D. With 3 bases removed from V and 0 bases from J, the gap between germline ends came to 2 bases. This CDR3 region has 13 residues. Germline V lookup: CDR1 KGHSH, CDR2 LQKENI. CDR3 region: CASSPATNEKLFF. In DNA form, the CDR3 reads TGTGCCAGCTCACCCGCAACTAATGAAAAACTGTTTTTT. Drawing the rest from reference TRBV18 and TRBJ1-4, the complete variable domain is NAGVMQNPRHLVRRRGQEARLRCSPMKGHSHVYWYRQLPEEGLKFMVYLQKENIIDESGMPKERFSAEFPKEGPSILRIQQVVRGDSAAYFCASSPATNEKLFFGSGTQLSVL.

The chain combines TRBV20-1 with TRBJ1-1; D is uncertain. This CDR3 spans 11 amino acids. V lost 3 bases to trimming and J lost 6 bases, with 8 bases between them. The germline V gene has CDR1 DFQATT and CDR2 SNEGSKA (reference sequence). The CDR3, as DNA: TGCAGTGCTAGTATGACTTCTGAAGCTTTCTTT. This codes for CSASMTSEAFF.

This clone was counted a single time. The chain carries TRBV7-2 and TRBJ1-6; D remains ambiguous. There are 16 residues in the CDR3. Germline V gene sequence: CDR1 SGHTA, CDR2 FQGNSA. Trimming cost V 1 base and J 4 bases, with 11 bases left between them. The CDR3 sequence: CASSLVSPGYNSPLHF. The CDR3 nucleotides are TGTGCCAGCAGCTTAGTGTCCCCAGGTTATAATTCACCCCTCCACTTT.

The chain employs TRBV5-6 and TRBJ1-4; D ambiguous. Germline CDR1 is SGHDT and CDR2 is YYEEEE. CDR3 length: 12 residues. V was cut by 0 bases and J by 8 bases, with 5 bases left in between. Written as DNA, the CDR3 is TGTGCCAGCAGCTTGGAAAGCGAAAAACTGTTTTTT. This codes for CASSLESEKLFF.

This chain uses TRBV7-9 with TRBJ1-6; D possibly corresponds to TRBD1 (6 bases). Trimming left V 6 bases short and J 6 bases short, with 12 bases between. Germline CDR1 SEHNR, CDR2 FQNEAQ (reference sequence). The CDR3 spans 14 residues. This CDR3 reads CASSFTQGNSPLHF. The CDR3 DNA follows: TGTGCCAGCAGTTTTACACAGGGTAATTCACCCCTCCACTTT.

In its sample, this clone was seen a few times. The rearrangement uses TRBV19 and TRBJ1-6; 8 bases agree with TRBD1. Trimming cost V 6 bases and J 6 bases; bases outside gene matches: 1. Germline V CDR1 and CDR2: LNHDA, SQIVND (reference sequence). The CDR3 contains 13 residues. The CDR3 here is CASSGQGNSPLHF. The CDR3 DNA reads TGTGCCAGTAGCGGACAGGGTAATTCACCCCTCCACTTT.

The V call is TRBV11-2, the J call TRBJ2-7, with 11 nucleotides matching TRBD2. The V gene's germline CDR1 is SGHAT and CDR2 FQNNGV. Trimming at V came to 5 bases and at J to 6 bases, leaving 9 bases not matched to a gene. CDR3 size: 15 residues. For the CDR3, the DNA is TGTGCCAGCAGCCAGACTAGCGGGGTCCAGTCCGAGCAGTACTTC. It translates to CASSQTSGVQSEQYF.

By sample fraction, this clone is medium-sized. The genes are TRBV19 and TRBJ2-7; no clear D. V lost 0 bases and J lost 0, with 9 bases in between. The CDR3 is 15 residues long. Germline CDR1 is LNHDA and CDR2 is SQIVND (reference sequence). The CDR3 nucleotides are TGTGCCAGTAGTATAGATTTACAGAGCTCCTACGAGCAGTACTTC. The encoded protein is CASSIDLQSSYEQYF. The whole variable domain, filled in from reference TRBV19 and TRBJ2-7, reads DGGITQSPKYLFRKEGQNVTLSCEQNLNHDAMYWYRQDPGQGLRLIYYSQIVNDFQKGDIAEGYSVSREKKESFPLTVTSAQKNPTAFYLCASSIDLQSSYEQYFGPGTRLTVT.